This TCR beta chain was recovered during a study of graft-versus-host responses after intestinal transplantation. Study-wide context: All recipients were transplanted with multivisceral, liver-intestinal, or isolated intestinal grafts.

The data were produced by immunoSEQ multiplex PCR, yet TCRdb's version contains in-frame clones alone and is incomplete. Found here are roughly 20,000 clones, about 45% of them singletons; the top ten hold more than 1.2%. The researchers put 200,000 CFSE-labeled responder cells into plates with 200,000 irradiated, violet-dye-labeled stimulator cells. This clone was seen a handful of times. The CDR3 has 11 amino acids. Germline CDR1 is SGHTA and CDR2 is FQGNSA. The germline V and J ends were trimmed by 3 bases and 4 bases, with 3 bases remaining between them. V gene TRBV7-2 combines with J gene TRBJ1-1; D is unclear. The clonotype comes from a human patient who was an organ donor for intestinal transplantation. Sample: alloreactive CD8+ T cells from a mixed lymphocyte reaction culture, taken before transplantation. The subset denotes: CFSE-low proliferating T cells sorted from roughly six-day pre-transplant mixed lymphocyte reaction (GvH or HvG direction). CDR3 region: CASSFGTEAFF. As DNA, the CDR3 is TGTGCCAGCAGCTTCGGCACTGAAGCTTTCTTT.